The present T cell receptor beta chain was sequenced within a study of T cell responses to AZD1222 COVID-19 vaccine. V shed 4 bases and J 8 bases; nucleotides not matched to a gene: 9. The CDR3 extends over 15 amino acids. Germline V gives CDR1 LGHDT, CDR2 YNNKEL (reference sequence). Generated by immunoSEQ multiplex PCR, the TCRdb table keeps only in-frame clones and is missing some. The sample lists roughly 100,000 clones, roughly nine tenths occurring once. The study, taken as a whole, reports: Only a handful of AZD1222 recipients tested seropositive at baseline. Among the donors, most were white British and more were female, and clonal diversity was possibly underestimated.

Concerning this clone itself: Its antigen is currently unknown.

V and J are TRBV3-1 (or the pseudogene TRBV3-2) and TRBJ1-4, with TRBD1 matching 8 bases. The TCR originated in an adult in good health. This specimen was peripheral blood, taken on day 0 of AZD1222 vaccination. The CDR3 region has the DNA TGTGCCAGCAGCCTCGGACAGGGAGGAGGCGAAAAACTGTTTTTT. Translated: CASSLGQGGGEKLFF.